The 8 T cell receptor beta chains listed next were all sequenced from one sample in a study of post-analysis software for immune sequencing data. Whole-study results and caveats: Elevated frequency relative to controls characterized four or five TRBV segments in patients, TRBV5-6, TRBV5-1 and TRBV20-1 among them.

Unique molecular identifiers featured in each of the TCR beta cDNA libraries. MiXCR was run by TCRdb on the PCR reads, yielding one entry per CDR3 protein. The sample includes roughly 580,000 distinct CDR3 sequences, 44% of them seen just once. Their cognate antigens are unknown. Material for sequencing was blood. These TCRs come from a girl aged 5-17 years with multiple sclerosis.

This clonotype was picked up a small number of times. Here the CDR3 DNA reads TGCGCCAGCAGCCAAGGCGGGAGGGGGAAAACAGATACGCAGTATTTT. Translated: CASSQGGRGKTDTQYF. J is TRBJ2-3 and V is TRBV4-1; 9 bases agree with TRBD2. This CDR3 has 16 amino acids. CDR1 is MGHRA, CDR2 YSYEKL, per germline. Trimming removed 1 base from V and 3 bases from J; junction bases left unmatched: 5.

J is TRBJ1-2 and V is TRBV6-5, with 10 bases aligning to TRBD1. Germline trimming cut 6 bases from V and 7 bases from J; bases unmatched to any gene: 11. This CDR3 has 15 residues. Germline CDR1 MNHEY, CDR2 SVGAGI. The CDR3 nucleotides read TGTGCCAGCAGAGACGGGACAGGGGTTAGAAGTGGCTACACCTTC. Translating gives CASRDGTGVRSGYTF.

This chain uses TRBV10-3 with TRBJ1-5, with TRBD1 identical over 10 bases. This CDR3 contains 14 residues. Germline V gives CDR1 ENHRY, CDR2 SYGVKD. The ends lost 10 bases at V and 5 bases at J; junction bases unmatched: 8. CDR3 coding DNA: TGTGCCACCAGCGGACAGGGGGGCGATCAGCCCCAGCATTTT. Its translation: CATSGQGGDQPQHF.

The J gene is TRBJ2-5, the V gene TRBV5-1, with TRBD2 as a possible D gene (7 bases). The V and J ends lost 4 bases and 11 bases respectively, with 30 bases between them. The germline V gene encodes CDR1 SGHRS and CDR2 YFSETQ. This CDR3 comprises 17 residues. CDR3: CASSPGGQAYPTGEQYF. As DNA, the CDR3 is TGCGCCAGCAGCCCCGGGGGGCAGGCGTATCCCACGGGTGAGCAGTACTTC.

About this clonotype itself: At one end the junction does not follow the germline gene, possibly because of a read error. This chain connects TRBV7-9 to TRBJ2-1, with TRBD2 matching over 16 bases. The CDR3 is 19 residues long. Per germline, CDR1 SEHNR and CDR2 FQNEAQ (reference sequence). The CDR3 DNA is TGTGCCAGCAGAAGGACGGGACTAGCGGGGGGGAGCTCCCACAATGAGCAGTTCTTC. The encoded protein is CASRRTGLAGGSSHNEQFF.

In this sample, this clonotype turned up once. The junction and the germline gene differ at one end; a read error may be behind it. The chain carries TRBV5-1 and TRBJ2-5; 7 bases fit TRBD1. The CDR3 length is 15 residues. Germline V lookup: CDR1 SGHRS, CDR2 YFSETQ. The CDR3: CASTSRGGPQETQYF. In DNA form, the CDR3 reads TGTGCCAGCACCTCACGAGGGGGCCCGCAAGAGACCCAGTACTTC.

The chain carries TRBV5-6 and TRBJ2-5; 10 nucleotides agree with TRBD2. V gave up 6 bases and J gave up 2 bases; unmatched junction bases: 4. The germline gives CDR1 SGHDT, CDR2 YYEEEE. The CDR3 loop spans 14 amino acids. The CDR3 sequence: CASILAGRQETQYF. In DNA form, the CDR3 reads TGTGCCAGCATACTAGCGGGAAGACAAGAGACCCAGTACTTC.

This clonotype was picked up a small number of times. The genes are TRBV10-3 and TRBJ1-2, with 7 bases lining up with TRBD1. This CDR3 comprises 15 residues. The germline gives CDR1 ENHRY, CDR2 SYGVKD. The V segment lost 6 bases and the J segment 3 bases; nucleotides outside the gene matches: 10. The CDR3 is CAIRQYRGPYYGYTF. CDR3 nucleotide sequence: TGTGCCATCAGACAGTACAGGGGACCCTACTATGGCTACACCTTC.